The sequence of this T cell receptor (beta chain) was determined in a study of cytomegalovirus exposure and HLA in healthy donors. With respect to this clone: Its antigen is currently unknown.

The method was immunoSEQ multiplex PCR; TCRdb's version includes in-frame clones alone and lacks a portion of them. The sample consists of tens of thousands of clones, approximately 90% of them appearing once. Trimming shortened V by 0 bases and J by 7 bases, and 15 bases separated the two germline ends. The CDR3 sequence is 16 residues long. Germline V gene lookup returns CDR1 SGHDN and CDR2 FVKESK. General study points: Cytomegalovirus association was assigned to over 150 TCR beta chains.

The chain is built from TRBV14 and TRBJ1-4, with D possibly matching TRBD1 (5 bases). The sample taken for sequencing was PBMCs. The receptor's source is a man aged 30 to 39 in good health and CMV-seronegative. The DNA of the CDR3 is TGTGCCAGCAGCCAAGACTGGCACACGGGGGGTGAAAAACTGTTTTTT. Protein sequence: CASSQDWHTGGEKLFF.